This TCR beta chain was captured in a study of blood T cell repertoires in COVID-19. The length of the CDR3 is 13 residues. Germline V gives CDR1 SGHNT, CDR2 YENEEA. Losses at the gene ends were 4 bases for V and 5 bases for J; bases not matched to a gene: 2. Clones were read by immunoSEQ multiplex PCR, and TCRdb kept only the in-frame ones, dropping some. The profile covers approximately 200,000 clones, with roughly 91% appearing a single time and roughly 7.2% taken by the ten largest. The receptor comes from a man younger than 40 in a cohort exposed to, infected with or recovered from COVID-19 (not recorded which). The rearrangement uses TRBV11-3 and TRBJ2-3; the match to TRBD1 covers 8 bases. Sequencing input: PBMCs or T cells enriched from blood (not recorded which). This CDR3 reads CASSSGTGDTQYF. In DNA form, the CDR3 reads TGTGCCAGCAGCTCGGGGACAGGAGATACGCAGTATTTT.